The 26 T cell receptor beta chains below all came from one sample that was sequenced in a study of T cells in Graves' hyperthyroidism and ophthalmopathy. The source material, RNA transcripts, was used to amplify TCR beta CDR3 regions. Initially, a first-round RT-PCR of the TCR CDR3 employed the HTBI primer set. TCRdb itself ran the multiplex PCR reads through MiXCR, one entry per CDR3 protein. The sample shows about 290,000 distinct CDR3 sequences, 16% of them seen only once. Source material: blood. These receptors were obtained from a man younger than 40 with Graves' hyperthyroidism.

This clonotype came up many times. The chain has TRBV30 and TRBJ1-2, with TRBD1 identical over 9 bases. J gave up 7 bases and V 0 bases, and 9 bases lay outside the gene matches. The CDR3 consists of 15 residues. In germline, CDR1 is GTSNPN, CDR2 SVGIG (reference sequence). The CDR3 reads CAWSVRTGGAVGYTF. The CDR3 DNA sequence: TGTGCCTGGAGTGTACGAACAGGGGGCGCGGTTGGCTACACCTTC.

This clonotype was seen more than once but under ten times. V is TRBV5-5 and J is TRBJ2-7, with D hard to call. This CDR3 has 13 amino acids. Trimming took 3 bases from V and 3 from J, leaving 10 bases between them. From germline, CDR1 is SGHKS and CDR2 YYEKEE (reference sequence). The CDR3 DNA is TGTGCCAGCAGCTCCCCACCCGGCTACGAGCAGTACTTC. Protein sequence: CASSSPPGYEQYF.

The CDR3 protein is CASSFETGYDEQFF. For the CDR3, the DNA is TGTGCCAGCAGTTTCGAGACAGGGTATGATGAGCAGTTCTTC. J is TRBJ2-1 and V is TRBV28; 7 bases are shared with TRBD1. The CDR3 spans 14 residues. Germline values: CDR1 MDHEN, CDR2 SYDVKM. The trim removed 3 bases at V and 8 bases at J, leaving 7 bases unmatched.

This clonotype was counted many times. The J gene is TRBJ2-5, the V gene TRBV28; TRBD1 matches 7 bases. After removal of 6 bases from V and 5 bases from J, the junction contained 3 bases not matched to a gene. Germline-derived CDR1 and CDR2 are MDHEN and SYDVKM. The CDR3 contains 12 residues. The CDR3 loop is CASRGQFETQYF. DNA of the CDR3: TGTGCCAGCAGGGGACAGTTTGAGACCCAGTACTTC. The entire variable domain, with the rest obtained from reference TRBV28 and TRBJ2-5, is as follows: DVKVTQSSRYLVKRTGEKVFLECVQDMDHENMFWYRQDPGLGLRLIYFSYDVKMKEKGDIPEGYSVSREKKERFSLILESASTNQTSMYLCASRGQFETQYFGPGTRLLVL.

J is TRBJ2-7 and V is TRBV5-1; possible D gene TRBD1, 5 bases. This CDR3 contains 14 residues. The germline V and J ends were trimmed by 10 bases and 6 bases, with 23 bases remaining between them. Germline loops: CDR1 SGHRS, CDR2 YFSETQ. CDR3 bases: TGCGCCTCAGCGATCCAGGCAGGGTCCATCGAGCAGTACTTC. Translating gives CASAIQAGSIEQYF.

The chain uses TRBV7-8 and TRBJ2-3, with 15 nucleotides matching TRBD2. CDR3 length: 19 amino acids. Germline CDR1 reads SGHVS; CDR2 reads FQNEAQ. J gave up 5 bases and V 2 bases, and 11 bases lay outside the gene matches. The CDR3 nucleotides read TGTGCCAGCAGCTTATCCCGTGGACTAGCGGGAGGGGTTGTAGATACGCAGTATTTT. Translation: CASSLSRGLAGGVVDTQYF.

This clonotype was picked up many times. The gene calls are TRBV4-1 and TRBJ2-7; D remains unclear. V gave up 5 bases and J gave up 2 bases, with 10 bases separating them. The CDR3 covers 13 residues. Germline CDR1 is MGHRA and CDR2 is YSYEKL. Written as DNA, the CDR3 is TGCGCCAGCAGCTTCCAAGAAGCCTACGAGCAGTACTTC. Residues: CASSFQEAYEQYF.

This clonotype appeared many times. The chain carries TRBV11-1 and TRBJ2-3, with D unclear. From germline, CDR1 is SGHAT and CDR2 FQDESV (reference sequence). The CDR3 has 15 amino acids. V lost 4 bases and J lost 0, with 11 bases in between. The CDR3 reads CASSSDWSSTDTQYF. The CDR3 DNA reads TGTGCCAGCAGCTCCGACTGGTCTAGCACAGATACGCAGTATTTT.

This rearrangement joins TRBV5-1 to TRBJ2-2, with D unclear. Germline V gives CDR1 SGHRS, CDR2 YFSETQ. The V end lost 3 bases, the J end lost 9 bases, and 6 bases lay between the germline ends. CDR3 size: 11 residues. The CDR3 is CASSWRRELFF. The CDR3, as DNA: TGCGCCAGCAGCTGGCGCCGGGAGCTGTTTTTT. The full variable domain, completed using reference TRBV5-1 and TRBJ2-2, is KAGVTQTPRYLIKTRGQQVTLSCSPISGHRSVSWYQQTPGQGLQFLFEYFSETQRNKGNFPGRFSGRQFSNSRSEMNVSTLELGDSALYLCASSWRRELFFGEGSRLTVL.

This clonotype was counted a few times. The chain recombines TRBV5-4 with TRBJ2-7; TRBD2 is a possible D gene (6 bases). V lost 6 bases, J lost 1 base, and 17 bases lay in between. Per the germline V gene, CDR1 is SGHNT and CDR2 is YYREEE (reference sequence). This CDR3 has 15 residues. The CDR3, as DNA: TGTGCCAGCACCACAACCGGAGGGCCTTCCTACGAGCAGTACTTC. As protein: CASTTTGGPSYEQYF.

This clonotype came up many times. The rearrangement joins TRBV6-2 or TRBV6-3 to TRBJ2-3; D unresolved. Trimming left V 0 bases short and J 2 bases short, with 9 bases between. CDR3 size: 15 residues. CDR1 and CDR2 from the germline V gene are MNHEY and SVGEGT. For the CDR3, the DNA is TGTGCCAGCAGTTACTCGGTAGAGGTCACAGATACGCAGTATTTT. As protein: CASSYSVEVTDTQYF.

This clonotype was observed many times. The chain uses TRBV11-2 and TRBJ2-5; tentatively, D is TRBD1 (5 bases). V lost 5 bases and J 8 bases, leaving 9 bases between the germline ends. The CDR3 is 11 residues long. From germline, CDR1 is SGHAT and CDR2 FQNNGV. CDR3 amino acids: CASSQGGTQYF. The CDR3 nucleotides read TGTGCCAGCAGCCAGGGTGGAACCCAGTACTTC.

In this sample, this clonotype turned up a few times. The rearrangement links TRBV19 to TRBJ2-2, with TRBD2 matching 14 bases. Germline values: CDR1 LNHDA, CDR2 SQIVND (reference sequence). Trimming cost V 5 bases and J 6 bases; bases outside gene matches: 2. This CDR3 is 15 amino acids long. The CDR3 loop is CASSVGLAGAGELFF. The CDR3 nucleotides are TGTGCCAGTAGTGTGGGACTAGCGGGAGCCGGGGAGCTGTTTTTT. Full variable domain (outside the CDR3, taken from reference TRBV19 and TRBJ2-2): DGGITQSPKYLFRKEGQNVTLSCEQNLNHDAMYWYRQDPGQGLRLIYYSQIVNDFQKGDIAEGYSVSREKKESFPLTVTSAQKNPTAFYLCASSVGLAGAGELFFGEGSRLTVL.

This clonotype was observed at least ten times. The chain carries TRBV28 and TRBJ2-2; 7 bases fit TRBD2. Trimming at V came to 4 bases and at J to 1 base, leaving 3 bases not matched to a gene. CDR1 MDHEN and CDR2 SYDVKM come from the germline V gene. The CDR3 extends over 15 amino acids. CDR3 sequence (DNA): TGTGCCAGCAGTTGGAGCGGGATGAACACCGGGGAGCTGTTTTTT. Amino acid sequence: CASSWSGMNTGELFF.

This clonotype was seen more than once but under ten times. The chain employs TRBV6-5 and TRBJ1-1, with 9 nucleotides matching TRBD1. The V and J ends lost 2 bases and 11 bases, in that order; junction bases with no gene match: 9. Looked up from germline, CDR1 is MNHEY and CDR2 is SVGAGI. The CDR3 sequence is 14 residues long. The DNA of the CDR3 is TGTGCCAGCAGTTACGATGGGACAGGGCGTACTGCTTTCTTT. Protein product: CASSYDGTGRTAFF.

This chain joins TRBV4-1 and TRBJ1-2, with a weak D call TRBD1 (6 bases). The V gene's germline CDR1 is MGHRA and CDR2 YSYEKL. The CDR3 has 15 residues. With 6 bases removed from V and 3 bases from J, the gap between germline ends came to 17 bases. CDR3 DNA: TGCGCCAGCAGGTATTCAAAGGGGGAGGACTATGGCTACACCTTC. Residues: CASRYSKGEDYGYTF.

This clonotype has more than one count but fewer than ten. The chain has TRBV27 and TRBJ2-7; 7 bases fit TRBD1. The CDR3 runs to 14 residues. The ends lost 5 bases at V and 2 bases at J; junction bases unmatched: 6. The germline gives CDR1 MNHEY, CDR2 SMNVEV (reference sequence). The CDR3: CASSHRDRTYEQYF. The CDR3 DNA reads TGTGCCAGCAGTCACCGGGACAGAACCTACGAGCAGTACTTC.

This rearrangement joins TRBV19 to TRBJ1-5; unclear D gene. CDR1 is LNHDA and CDR2 is SQIVND in the germline V gene (reference sequence). The V and J ends lost 3 bases and 4 bases respectively, with 10 bases between them. This CDR3 contains 14 residues. The CDR3 protein is CASSIGQVNQPQHF. The CDR3 DNA reads TGTGCCAGTAGTATCGGGCAGGTGAATCAGCCCCAGCATTTT. Together with reference TRBV19 and TRBJ1-5, the CDR3 gives the full variable domain: DGGITQSPKYLFRKEGQNVTLSCEQNLNHDAMYWYRQDPGQGLRLIYYSQIVNDFQKGDIAEGYSVSREKKESFPLTVTSAQKNPTAFYLCASSIGQVNQPQHFGDGTRLSIL.

The gene calls are TRBV19 and TRBJ1-3; no firm D call. V dropped 7 bases and J dropped 8 bases, with 21 bases sitting between them. This CDR3 is built from 15 residues. Germline lookup yields CDR1 LNHDA and CDR2 SQIVND (reference sequence). CDR3 nucleotide sequence: TGTGCCAGTACCGCTTTCGAGGATTTAGGCGACACCATATATTTT. Its protein product is CASTAFEDLGDTIYF.

The V gene is TRBV11-2, the J gene TRBJ2-4; the D is unclear. The length of the CDR3 is 12 residues. The germline V gene has CDR1 SGHAT and CDR2 FQNNGV. V was shortened by 6 bases and J by 10 bases, with 13 bases between the two germline ends. Here the CDR3 reads CASRPRASIQYF. The CDR3 region has the DNA TGTGCCAGCAGACCTAGGGCAAGTATTCAGTACTTC.

This clonotype was counted at least ten times. V is TRBV30 and J is TRBJ2-3; D may be TRBD1 or TRBD2 (5 bases each). This CDR3 is built from 14 residues. V was trimmed by 1 base and J by 2 bases, leaving 10 bases between them. The germline V gene encodes CDR1 GTSNPN and CDR2 SVGIG (reference sequence). The CDR3 DNA reads TGTGCCTGGAGTGACCAGGGACCCACAGATACGCAGTATTTT. This encodes CAWSDQGPTDTQYF.

In its sample, this clonotype was seen many times. The rearrangement links TRBV29-1 to TRBJ2-3, with 8 bases matching TRBD1. J gave up 4 bases and V 6 bases, and 9 bases lay outside the gene matches. The CDR3 sequence is 14 residues long. Germline assignment: CDR1 SQVTM and CDR2 ANQGSEA. The CDR3 DNA follows: TGCAGCGTCCCGTGGACAGGGTACGCAGATACGCAGTATTTT. Amino acid sequence: CSVPWTGYADTQYF.

This clonotype occurred many times. This rearrangement joins TRBV28 to TRBJ2-7, with D hard to call. In germline, CDR1 is MDHEN, CDR2 SYDVKM. The CDR3 runs to 15 residues. V was cut by 6 bases and J by 4 bases, with 19 bases left in between. CDR3 residues: CASSSGTSTVYEQYF. The CDR3 region has the DNA TGTGCCAGCAGCTCCGGAACATCGACTGTTTACGAGCAGTACTTC. Full variable domain (missing parts from reference TRBV28 and TRBJ2-7): DVKVTQSSRYLVKRTGEKVFLECVQDMDHENMFWYRQDPGLGLRLIYFSYDVKMKEKGDIPEGYSVSREKKERFSLILESASTNQTSMYLCASSSGTSTVYEQYFGPGTRLTVT.

The chain recombines TRBV27 with TRBJ1-5; 8 positions agree with TRBD1. This CDR3 has 13 amino acids. V shed 3 bases, J shed 7 bases, and the junction held 2 bases outside the gene matches. Germline CDR1 MNHEY, CDR2 SMNVEV (reference sequence). This CDR3 reads CASSFRGQQPQHF. The CDR3, as DNA: TGTGCCAGCAGTTTCAGGGGGCAACAGCCCCAGCATTTT.

The sample holds a few counts of this clonotype. The chain joins TRBV5-1 to TRBJ2-7; D could derive from TRBD1 or TRBD2 (5 bases each). In germline, CDR1 is SGHRS, CDR2 YFSETQ. The V end was cut by 6 bases, the J end by 2 bases, with 12 bases between. The CDR3 contains 13 residues. The CDR3 DNA sequence: TGCGCCAGCATGGGAGAGGGGACCTACGAGCAGTACTTC. This encodes CASMGEGTYEQYF. Complete variable domain (other parts from reference TRBV5-1 and TRBJ2-7): KAGVTQTPRYLIKTRGQQVTLSCSPISGHRSVSWYQQTPGQGLQFLFEYFSETQRNKGNFPGRFSGRQFSNSRSEMNVSTLELGDSALYLCASMGEGTYEQYFGPGTRLTVT.

The V gene is TRBV9, the J gene TRBJ1-2, with D hard to call. CDR1 SGDLS and CDR2 YYNGEE come from the germline V gene. The V gene lost 0 bases and the J gene lost 8 bases, with 17 bases spanning the gap. This CDR3 region has 15 residues. The CDR3 sequence is CASSVVDVPLGGYTF. The CDR3 coding sequence is TGTGCCAGCAGCGTAGTGGATGTTCCCTTGGGGGGCTACACCTTC.